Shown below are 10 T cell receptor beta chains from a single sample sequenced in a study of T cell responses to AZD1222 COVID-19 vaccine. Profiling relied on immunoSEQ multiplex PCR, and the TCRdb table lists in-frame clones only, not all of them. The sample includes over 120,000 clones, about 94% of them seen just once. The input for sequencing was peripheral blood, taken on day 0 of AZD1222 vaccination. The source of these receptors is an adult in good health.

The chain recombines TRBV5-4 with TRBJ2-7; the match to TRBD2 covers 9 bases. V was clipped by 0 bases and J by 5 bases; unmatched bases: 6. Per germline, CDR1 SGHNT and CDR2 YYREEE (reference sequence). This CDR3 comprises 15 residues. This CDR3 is CASSLDPAGGDEQYF. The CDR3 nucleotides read TGTGCCAGCAGCTTGGATCCAGCGGGAGGTGACGAGCAGTACTTC.

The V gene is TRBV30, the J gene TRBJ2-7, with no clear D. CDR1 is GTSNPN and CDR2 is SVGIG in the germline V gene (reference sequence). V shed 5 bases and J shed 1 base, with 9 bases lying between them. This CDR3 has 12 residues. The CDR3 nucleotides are TGTGCCTGGCAAGCTCATTCCTACGAGCAGTACTTC. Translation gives CAWQAHSYEQYF.

CDR3 sequence (DNA): TGTGCCACCAGCAGAGGGCTAGGCGATGAGCAGTTCTTC. It translates to CATSRGLGDEQFF. This chain joins TRBV15 and TRBJ2-1; D is unclear. V lost 1 base and J lost 8, with 9 bases in between. Germline V gene sequence: CDR1 LNHNV, CDR2 YYDKDF (reference sequence). The CDR3 runs to 13 residues.

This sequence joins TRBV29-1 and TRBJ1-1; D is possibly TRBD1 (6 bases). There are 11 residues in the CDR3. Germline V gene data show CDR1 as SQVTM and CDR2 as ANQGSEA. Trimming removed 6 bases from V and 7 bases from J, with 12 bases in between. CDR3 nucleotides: TGCAGCGTCCGGACAGCAGTTGAAGCTTTCTTT. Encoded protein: CSVRTAVEAFF. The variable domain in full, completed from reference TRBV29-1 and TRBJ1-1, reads SAVISQKPSRDICQRGTSLTIQCQVDSQVTMMFWYRQQPGQSLTLIATANQGSEATYESGFVIDKFPISRPNLTFSTLTVSNMSPEDSSIYLCSVRTAVEAFFGQGTRLTVV.

The CDR3 DNA reads as TGCGCCAGCAGCCAGGGGGAGAGGGATCGGCAGCCCCAGCATTTT. Its protein is CASSQGERDRQPQHF. The V gene is TRBV4-1, the J gene TRBJ1-5; TRBD1 might be the D (5 bases). Germline V gene data show CDR1 as MGHRA and CDR2 as YSYEKL. There are 15 residues in the CDR3. V lost 3 bases and J 7 bases, leaving 16 bases between the germline ends.

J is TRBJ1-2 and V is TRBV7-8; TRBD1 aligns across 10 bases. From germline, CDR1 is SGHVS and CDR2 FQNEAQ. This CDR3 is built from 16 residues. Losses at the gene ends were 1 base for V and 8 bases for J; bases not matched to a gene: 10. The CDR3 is CASSLEPGQGGGGYTF. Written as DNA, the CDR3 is TGTGCCAGCAGCTTAGAGCCCGGACAGGGGGGAGGAGGCTACACCTTC.

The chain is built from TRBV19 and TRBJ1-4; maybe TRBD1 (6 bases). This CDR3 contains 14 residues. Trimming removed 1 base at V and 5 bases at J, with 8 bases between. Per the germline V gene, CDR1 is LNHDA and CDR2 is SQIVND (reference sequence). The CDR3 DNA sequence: TGTGCCAGTAGTATAGCAGGGGTAAATGAAAAACTGTTTTTT. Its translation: CASSIAGVNEKLFF.

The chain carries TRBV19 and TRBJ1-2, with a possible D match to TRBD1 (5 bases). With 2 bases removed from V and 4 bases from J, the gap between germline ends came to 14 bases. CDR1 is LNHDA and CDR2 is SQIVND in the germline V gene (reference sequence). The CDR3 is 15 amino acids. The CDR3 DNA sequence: TGTGCCAGTAGTATACGAGGGGAGAGGGGCTATGGCTACACCTTC. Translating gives CASSIRGERGYGYTF.

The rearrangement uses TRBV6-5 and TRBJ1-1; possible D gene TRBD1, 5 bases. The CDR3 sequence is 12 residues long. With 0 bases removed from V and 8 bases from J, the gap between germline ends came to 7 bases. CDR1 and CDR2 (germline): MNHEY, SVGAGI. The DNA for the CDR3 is TGTGCCAGCAGTTACTCTTGGGGGGAAGCTTTCTTT. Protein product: CASSYSWGEAFF.

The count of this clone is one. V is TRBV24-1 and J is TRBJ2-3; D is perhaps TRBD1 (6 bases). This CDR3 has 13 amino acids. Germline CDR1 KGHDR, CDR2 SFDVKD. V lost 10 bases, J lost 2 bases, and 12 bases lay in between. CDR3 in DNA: TGTGCCACAACAGGGACGGACACAGATACGCAGTATTTT. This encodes CATTGTDTDTQYF.